The 23 T cell receptor beta chains in this list originate from one sample, sequenced in a study of cytomegalovirus exposure and HLA in healthy donors. The study ran its PCR with 60 Vbeta and 13 Jbeta primers. TCRdb's table, derived via immunoSEQ multiplex PCR, lists solely in-frame clones and lacks some. This sample yields 130,000 or so clones, of which over 75% are seen a single time; about 5.3% belongs to the top ten. The source material was PBMCs. The receptors were sampled from a man aged 25-40 years in good health and CMV-seronegative.

The chain couples TRBV28 to TRBJ1-2, with TRBD1 as a possible D gene (6 bases). Germline V gene lookup returns CDR1 MDHEN and CDR2 SYDVKM. V was trimmed by 3 bases and J by 5 bases, leaving 22 bases between them. The CDR3 length is 17 residues. Here the CDR3 reads CASSFSLGGGGLYGYTF. CDR3 in DNA: TGTGCCAGCAGTTTCTCCCTCGGGGGAGGGGGGCTTTATGGCTACACCTTC.

This clone was seen only a few times. This sequence joins TRBV10-3 and TRBJ1-5, with 8 bases identical to TRBD1. Per germline, CDR1 ENHRY and CDR2 SYGVKD. The CDR3 contains 14 residues. The junction had 1 base not matched to a gene; V was cut back by 3 bases and J by 3 bases. The CDR3 DNA reads as TGTGCCATCAGTGACAGGGGGCCCAATCAGCCCCAGCATTTT. Translation gives CAISDRGPNQPQHF.

The chain joins TRBV5-1 to TRBJ2-1; TRBD2 matches at 11 bases. CDR3 length: 17 amino acids. With V trimmed by 4 bases and J by 1 base, 7 bases remained unmatched. Per germline, CDR1 SGHRS and CDR2 YFSETQ. The CDR3 DNA is TGCGCCAGCAGCCACAGACTAGCGGGAATATCCTACAATGAGCAGTTCTTC. This sequence encodes CASSHRLAGISYNEQFF.

This clone was detected only a few times. The chain couples TRBV5-1 to TRBJ1-2, with D possibly matching TRBD1 (5 bases). The V end lost 1 base, the J end lost 4 bases, and 14 bases lay between the germline ends. CDR1 and CDR2 (germline): SGHRS, YFSETQ. The CDR3 spans 15 residues. CDR3 sequence reads: CASSLTQAGLYGYTF. The CDR3 DNA sequence: TGCGCCAGCAGCTTGACCCAGGCAGGGCTCTATGGCTACACCTTC. The entire variable domain, with the rest obtained from reference TRBV5-1 and TRBJ1-2, is as follows: KAGVTQTPRYLIKTRGQQVTLSCSPISGHRSVSWYQQTPGQGLQFLFEYFSETQRNKGNFPGRFSGRQFSNSRSEMNVSTLELGDSALYLCASSLTQAGLYGYTFGSGTRLTVV.

The CDR3 is CASSFKGEGETQYF. CDR3 coding DNA: TGCGCCAGCAGCTTCAAGGGGGAGGGGGAGACCCAGTACTTC. The gene calls are TRBV5-1 and TRBJ2-5, with a weak D call TRBD2 (7 bases). Per the germline V gene, CDR1 is SGHRS and CDR2 is YFSETQ. This CDR3 is built from 14 residues. V lost 2 bases to trimming and J lost 5 bases, with 13 bases between them. Variable domain in full (rest from reference TRBV5-1 and TRBJ2-5): KAGVTQTPRYLIKTRGQQVTLSCSPISGHRSVSWYQQTPGQGLQFLFEYFSETQRNKGNFPGRFSGRQFSNSRSEMNVSTLELGDSALYLCASSFKGEGETQYFGPGTRLLVL.

The V call is TRBV4-2, the J call TRBJ2-3; 8 bases line up with TRBD2. The CDR3 sequence is 15 residues long. The V segment lost 1 base and the J segment 4 bases; nucleotides outside the gene matches: 4. Germline CDR1 is LGHNA and CDR2 is YNFKEQ. In DNA form, the CDR3 reads TGTGCCAGCAGCCAAGTTCAGACTAGCGCAGATACGCAGTATTTT. Translated, it gives CASSQVQTSADTQYF.

This chain connects TRBV7-8 to TRBJ2-6; D not certain. Germline V gives CDR1 SGHVS, CDR2 FQNEAQ. The CDR3 loop spans 19 amino acids. V lost 1 base to trimming and J lost 4 bases, with 20 bases between them. The CDR3 is CASSLVSVPLSVGANVLTF. Written as DNA, the CDR3 is TGTGCCAGCAGCTTAGTTTCAGTCCCCTTAAGCGTCGGGGCCAACGTCCTGACTTTC.

This chain uses TRBV19 with TRBJ2-1; 11 positions match TRBD2. The CDR3 has 17 residues. In germline, CDR1 is LNHDA, CDR2 SQIVND (reference sequence). Losses at the gene ends were 5 bases for V and 1 base for J; bases not matched to a gene: 7. CDR3 bases: TGTGCCAGTAGTCTGACTAGCGGGATGGGGTCCTACAATGAGCAGTTCTTC. It codes for CASSLTSGMGSYNEQFF.

This chain connects TRBV19 to TRBJ2-1; 11 positions match TRBD2. CDR3 length: 16 amino acids. Trimming at V came to 2 bases and at J to 6 bases, leaving 6 bases not matched to a gene. CDR1 is LNHDA and CDR2 is SQIVND in the germline V gene (reference sequence). The CDR3 DNA reads TGTGCCAGTAGTATAATGGCTAGCGGGGGGACCAATGAGCAGTTCTTC. Its translation: CASSIMASGGTNEQFF.

The gene calls are TRBV7-9 and TRBJ1-5; 8 bases are shared with TRBD1. The CDR3 is made up of 15 amino acids. The germline CDR1 and CDR2 sequences are SEHNR and FQNEAQ (reference sequence). J was trimmed by 0 bases and V by 6 bases; bases with no gene match: 4. DNA of the CDR3: TGTGCCAGCAGTTCAGGGGGCAATAGCAATCAGCCCCAGCATTTT. Translation: CASSSGGNSNQPQHF.

The genes are TRBV9 and TRBJ2-7; D might be TRBD2 (5 bases). The V end lost 0 bases, the J end lost 3 bases, and 10 bases lay between the germline ends. The CDR3 extends over 14 amino acids. Germline V gives CDR1 SGDLS, CDR2 YYNGEE. In DNA form, the CDR3 reads TGTGCCAGCAGCGTAGGGGCGGGTAACTACGAGCAGTACTTC. It is translated as CASSVGAGNYEQYF.

V usage is TRBV7-9 and J usage is TRBJ1-2; 10 nucleotides match TRBD1. Germline V gene sequence: CDR1 SEHNR, CDR2 FQNEAQ (reference sequence). The CDR3 is 17 residues long. V trimming: 5 bases; J trimming: 2 bases; junction bases outside the gene matches: 11. CDR3 sequence reads: CASSEAPGQGINYGYTF. CDR3 in DNA: TGTGCCAGCAGCGAAGCACCGGGACAGGGGATCAACTATGGCTACACCTTC.

The gene calls are TRBV28 and TRBJ1-2, with D maybe TRBD1 (6 bases). CDR1 MDHEN and CDR2 SYDVKM come from the germline V gene. Trimming shortened V by 8 bases and J by 3 bases, and 7 bases separated the two germline ends. This CDR3 is built from 11 residues. The DNA of the CDR3 is TGTGCCAGCGGGGGCCACTATGGCTACACCTTC. Its protein product is CASGGHYGYTF.

This chain connects TRBV6-5 to TRBJ2-7, with 10 bases aligning to TRBD1. CDR1 is MNHEY and CDR2 is SVGAGI in the germline V gene. With 8 bases clipped from V and 4 bases from J, the junction kept 8 bases outside the gene matches. This CDR3 contains 14 residues. The CDR3 sequence is CASGRTGGAYEQYF. DNA for the CDR3: TGTGCCAGCGGCAGGACAGGGGGGGCTTACGAGCAGTACTTC.

The rearrangement links TRBV5-3 to TRBJ2-7, with D tentatively TRBD1 (6 bases). TRBV5-3 is identified as an open reading frame with a role that is uncertain. With 4 bases removed from V and 6 bases from J, the gap between germline ends came to 11 bases. This CDR3 is 12 amino acids long. CDR3 sequence: CARSLRQVEQYF. As DNA, the CDR3 is TGTGCCAGAAGCCTCAGACAGGTCGAGCAGTACTTC.

In the case of this clone: Other DNA sequences in this specimen translate into the identical CDR3. This chain connects TRBV27 to TRBJ1-1; no definite D call. There are 12 residues in the CDR3. The germline gives CDR1 MNHEY, CDR2 SMNVEV (reference sequence). V was cut by 4 bases and J by 4 bases, with 7 bases left in between. The CDR3 protein is CASSSGGTEAFF. The CDR3 bases are TGTGCCAGCAGTTCGGGTGGCACTGAAGCTTTCTTT.

V and J are TRBV9 and TRBJ2-1; 10 bases fit TRBD2. The CDR3 covers 15 residues. The V segment lost 2 bases and the J segment 4 bases; nucleotides outside the gene matches: 3. Germline V gene lookup returns CDR1 SGDLS and CDR2 YYNGEE. The CDR3 here is CASSVSGGWYNEQFF. In DNA, the CDR3 is TGTGCCAGCAGCGTTAGCGGGGGGTGGTACAATGAGCAGTTCTTC.

The sample holds a few counts of this clone. The chain combines TRBV6-4 with TRBJ1-6; D is perhaps TRBD1 (5 bases). Germline V gene data show CDR1 as MRHNA and CDR2 as SNTAGT. This CDR3 contains 16 residues. Trimming took off 8 bases at V and 5 bases at J, with 19 bases between the two ends. The CDR3 sequence is CASLVLKGLNNSPLHF. CDR3 DNA sequence: TGTGCCAGCCTCGTCCTGAAGGGACTGAATAATTCACCCCTCCACTTT.

The rearrangement uses TRBV10-3 and TRBJ2-3, with unresolved D. This CDR3 contains 14 residues. V was clipped by 0 bases and J by 1 base, with 5 bases between them. CDR1 is ENHRY and CDR2 is SYGVKD in the germline V gene. CDR3 bases: TGTGCCATCAGTGAGTCACTGGGCACAGATACGCAGTATTTT. Amino acid sequence: CAISESLGTDTQYF.

The chain is built from TRBV6-5 and TRBJ1-1; TRBD1 matches at 9 bases. The CDR3 totals 16 residues. CDR1 is MNHEY, CDR2 SVGAGI, per germline. V trimming: 0 bases; J trimming: 4 bases; junction bases outside the gene matches: 6. The CDR3 sequence: CASSYSSTGGITEAFF. CDR3 coding DNA: TGTGCCAGCAGTTACTCGAGTACAGGGGGCATCACTGAAGCTTTCTTT.

The chain is built from TRBV11-2 and TRBJ2-5; D is perhaps TRBD1 (5 bases). CDR1 SGHAT and CDR2 FQNNGV come from the germline V gene. V lost 3 bases, J lost 5 bases, and 10 bases lay in between. CDR3 size: 13 residues. The CDR3 loop is CASSFLWGETQYF. CDR3 sequence (DNA): TGTGCCAGCAGCTTCTTATGGGGCGAGACCCAGTACTTC.

This sequence joins TRBV4-3 and TRBJ2-4; 7 bases line up with TRBD1. The ends lost 3 bases at V and 0 bases at J; junction bases unmatched: 17. Germline CDR1 and CDR2: LGHNA and YSLEER. The length of the CDR3 is 20 residues. The CDR3 here is CASSHATWTGKFIAKNIQYF. The CDR3 nucleotides read TGCGCCAGCAGCCATGCGACATGGACAGGAAAATTCATAGCCAAAAACATTCAGTACTTC.

This clone was detected once. The J gene is TRBJ1-2, the V gene TRBV6-1; D might be TRBD1 (5 bases). Germline V gene lookup returns CDR1 MNHNS and CDR2 SASEGT. The CDR3 has 14 amino acids. Trimming pared 5 bases from V and 6 bases from J, leaving 16 bases between. The CDR3 DNA reads TGTGCCAGCAGTACCGTCGGGGGTCCCCATGGCTACACCTTC. Its protein product is CASSTVGGPHGYTF.